The clone carrying this T cell receptor beta chain showed up many times. Its matching antigen is unknown. The time point here: longitudinal time-point 3. These data are taken from a study of neurological immune-mediated disorders. The study's findings and limits: The expanded clones of different subjects shared no CDR3 amino acid sequences (suggesting private repertoires in all groups). The most TCR clonal expansion was seen in HTLV-1-associated myelopathy, whereas the least was seen in multiple sclerosis, below the level in healthy controls. Repertoires from 18 of 34 multiple sclerosis patients grouped phylogenetically into a related-CDR3 cluster, suggesting a possible signature.

The cDNA came from 5'RACE, which used 10-nucleotide random UMIs. TCRdb processed the 5' RACE reads anew with MiXCR; each CDR3 protein has one entry. The sample holds tens of thousands of distinct CDR3 sequences; under 4.5% are singletons and the top ten take approximately 5.8%. This CDR3 is 14 amino acids long. V lost 4 bases and J lost 4; bases outside the gene matches: 7. From germline, CDR1 is SQVTM and CDR2 ANQGSEA. The sequencing sample was made of PBMCs. The source is a woman aged 60-75 years with multiple sclerosis. The chain is built from TRBV29-1 and TRBJ2-1, with 7 nucleotides matching TRBD2. In DNA, the CDR3 is TGCAGCGTTGTCCCACGGGGGGTTTACAATGAGCAGTTCTTC. This gives the protein CSVVPRGVYNEQFF.